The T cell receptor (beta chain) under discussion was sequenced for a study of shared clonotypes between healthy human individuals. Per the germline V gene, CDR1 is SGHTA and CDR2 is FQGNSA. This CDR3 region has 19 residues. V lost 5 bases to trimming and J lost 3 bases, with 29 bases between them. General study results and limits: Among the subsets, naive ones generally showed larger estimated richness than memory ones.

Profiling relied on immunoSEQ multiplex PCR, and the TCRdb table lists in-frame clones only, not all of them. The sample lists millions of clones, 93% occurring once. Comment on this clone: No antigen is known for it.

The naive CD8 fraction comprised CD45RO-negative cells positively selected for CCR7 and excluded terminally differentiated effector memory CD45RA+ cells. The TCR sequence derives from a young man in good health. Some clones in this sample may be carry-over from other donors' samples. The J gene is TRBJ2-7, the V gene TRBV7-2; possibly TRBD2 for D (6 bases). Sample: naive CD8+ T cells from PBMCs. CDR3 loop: CASSHDPLDGGFYRYEQYF. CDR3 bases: TGTGCCAGCAGCCATGACCCGCTTGACGGGGGTTTTTATCGCTACGAGCAGTACTTC. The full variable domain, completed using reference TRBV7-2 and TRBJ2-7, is GAGVSQSPSNKVTEKGKDVELRCDPISGHTALYWYRQSLGQGLEFLIYFQGNSAPDKSGLPSDRFSAERTGGSVSTLTIQRTQQEDSAVYLCASSHDPLDGGFYRYEQYFGPGTRLTVT.